The present TCR beta chain was sequenced within a study of cytomegalovirus exposure and HLA in healthy donors. Study-wide findings and caveats: A list of 164 TCR beta chains associated with cytomegalovirus was given. CMV antigen specificity was confirmed in vitro for a few CMV-associated chains. Rare TCR sequences dominated, though some public TCRs recurred in many donors.

Notes on this clone: What it binds is unknown.

Germline V lookup: CDR1 SEHNR, CDR2 FQNEAQ (reference sequence). The V gene lost 4 bases and the J gene lost 0 bases, with 10 bases spanning the gap. There are 15 residues in the CDR3. A 120-subject validation cohort, separate from the approximately 670-subject first cohort, supplied the donors. The repertoire was sequenced with immunoSEQ multiplex PCR; TCRdb's copy has only in-frame clones and lacks some. The table lists about 220,000 clones, about 93% of them singletons, with about 0.95% in the top ten. Sequenced material: PBMCs. This receptor was taken from a woman between 18 and 29 years old in good health and CMV-seronegative. This chain joins TRBV7-9 and TRBJ1-3, with D possibly being TRBD1 (5 bases). CDR3 nucleotide sequence: TGTGCCAGCAGCTACGGGACTTCCTCTGGAAACACCATATATTTT. Translating gives CASSYGTSSGNTIYF.